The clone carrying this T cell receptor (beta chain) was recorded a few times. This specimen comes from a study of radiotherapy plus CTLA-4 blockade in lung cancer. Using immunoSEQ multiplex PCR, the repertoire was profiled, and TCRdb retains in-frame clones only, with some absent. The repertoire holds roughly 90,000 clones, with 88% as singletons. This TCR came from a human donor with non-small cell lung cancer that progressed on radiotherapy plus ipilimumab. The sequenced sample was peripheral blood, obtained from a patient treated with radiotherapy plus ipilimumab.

In nucleotides, the CDR3 is TGTGCCAGCAGCCAAGATGCGGCAGGGGGCGTCTATGGCTACACCTTC. As protein: CASSQDAAGGVYGYTF. The chain combines TRBV4-2 with TRBJ1-2, with TRBD1 matching 8 bases. The germline V gene has CDR1 LGHNA and CDR2 YNFKEQ. The CDR3 is made up of 16 amino acids. The trim removed 0 bases at V and 4 bases at J, leaving 7 bases unmatched.